This passage covers 27 T cell receptor beta chains from one sample sequenced in a study of T cell responses to AZD1222 COVID-19 vaccine. Some clones are missing from TCRdb's copy, which holds only in-frame ones; the method was immunoSEQ multiplex PCR. The sample lists roughly 150,000 clones, approximately 90% seen once, with roughly 1.2% in the top ten. Sequencing used peripheral blood, obtained 28 days after the second AZD1222 dose. The origin of the receptors is an adult who received the AZD1222 COVID-19 vaccine.

The chain has TRBV2 and TRBJ2-7; TRBD1 might be the D (6 bases). Germline CDR1 and CDR2: SNHLY and FYNNEI. Trimming cost V 8 bases and J 0 bases, with 11 bases left between them. The CDR3 totals 13 residues. The CDR3 spells CASVGQISYEQYF. Here the CDR3 DNA reads TGTGCCAGCGTCGGACAGATCTCCTACGAGCAGTACTTC.

J is TRBJ2-1 and V is TRBV27; 8 bases map to TRBD1. The trim removed 3 bases at V and 5 bases at J, leaving 6 bases unmatched. This CDR3 contains 15 residues. Germline V gene sequence: CDR1 MNHEY, CDR2 SMNVEV (reference sequence). The CDR3 reads CASSLRDRKNNEQFF. In nucleotides, the CDR3 is TGTGCCAGCAGTTTGAGGGACAGGAAAAACAATGAGCAGTTCTTC.

This rearrangement joins TRBV10-3 to TRBJ1-1, with D possibly being TRBD1 (5 bases). The CDR3 consists of 14 residues. Germline CDR1 and CDR2: ENHRY and SYGVKD. The germline V and J ends were trimmed by 6 bases and 8 bases, with 19 bases remaining between them. CDR3 in DNA: TGTGCCATCAGACACGGCCCCCAGGGAAAGGAAGCTTTCTTT. The encoded protein is CAIRHGPQGKEAFF.

This sequence joins TRBV7-8 and TRBJ1-3; unclear D gene. Deletions cut 5 bases from V and 0 bases from J, with 5 bases between. Germline CDR1 and CDR2: SGHVS and FQNEAQ. CDR3 length: 13 residues. The chain's CDR3 is CASSPSSGNTIYF. The CDR3 DNA follows: TGTGCCAGCAGCCCGAGCTCTGGAAACACCATATATTTT.

V gene TRBV5-6 combines with J gene TRBJ2-7, with TRBD2 as a possible D gene (7 bases). The CDR3 sequence is 15 residues long. Between the trimmed V and J ends, which lost 4 bases and 3 bases, there was a span of 17 bases. Germline V CDR1 and CDR2: SGHDT, YYEEEE. CDR3: CASSPGGGSLYEQYF. The CDR3 coding sequence is TGTGCCAGCAGCCCTGGGGGGGGCTCTCTCTACGAGCAGTACTTC.

This clone was picked up one time. The chain is built from TRBV7-2 and TRBJ2-1; no clear D gene. V gave up 1 base and J gave up 0 bases, with 7 bases separating them. This CDR3 is 15 amino acids long. Germline V CDR1 and CDR2: SGHTA, FQGNSA. CDR3 in amino acids: CASSLDWSSYNEQFF. The CDR3 bases are TGTGCCAGCAGCTTAGACTGGAGCTCCTACAATGAGCAGTTCTTC.

This clone has only one observation. The chain uses TRBV19 and TRBJ1-2; 8 nucleotides align to TRBD1. This CDR3 has 16 residues. V lost 5 bases and J lost 0; bases outside the gene matches: 8. In germline, CDR1 is LNHDA, CDR2 SQIVND (reference sequence). CDR3 protein: CASSPGQVRANYGYTF. As DNA, the CDR3 is TGTGCCAGTAGTCCGGGACAGGTTAGGGCTAACTATGGCTACACCTTC.

This sequence joins TRBV2 and TRBJ1-5; possibly TRBD1 for D (6 bases). Germline V gene lookup returns CDR1 SNHLY and CDR2 FYNNEI. This CDR3 has 13 residues. The V and J ends lost 7 bases and 7 bases respectively, with 14 bases between them. CDR3 protein: CASNNRDQQPQHF. In nucleotides, the CDR3 is TGTGCCAGCAATAACAGGGATCAACAGCCCCAGCATTTT.

This chain joins TRBV6-5 and TRBJ2-7, with 8 bases matching TRBD1. The CDR3 sequence is 15 residues long. Germline trimming cut 0 bases from V and 6 bases from J; bases unmatched to any gene: 7. The germline CDR1 and CDR2 sequences are MNHEY and SVGAGI. CDR3 sequence reads: CASSYSPDRATEQYF. CDR3 sequence (DNA): TGTGCCAGCAGTTACTCTCCGGACAGGGCTACCGAGCAGTACTTC.

The chain employs TRBV5-1 and TRBJ1-2, with 7 nucleotides matching TRBD1. Losses at the gene ends were 4 bases for V and 2 bases for J; bases not matched to a gene: 8. The CDR3 consists of 15 residues. Germline CDR1 SGHRS, CDR2 YFSETQ. Here the CDR3 DNA reads TGCGCCAGCAGCCCAGGACAGGAGGGAAACTATGGCTACACCTTC. Translating gives CASSPGQEGNYGYTF.

The CDR3 is CASSFVGASYEQYF. CDR3 nucleotides: TGTGCCAGCAGTTTCGTCGGGGCAAGCTACGAGCAGTACTTC. V is TRBV27 and J is TRBJ2-7, with D perhaps given as TRBD1 or TRBD2 (5 bases each). CDR1 and CDR2 from the germline V gene are MNHEY and SMNVEV (reference sequence). The CDR3 runs 14 residues. V was cut by 3 bases and J by 3 bases, with 12 bases left in between.

The CDR3 sequence: CASSLAAVYGYTF. The CDR3 coding sequence is TGTGCCAGCAGCTTGGCGGCAGTCTATGGCTACACCTTC. The V gene is TRBV5-5, the J gene TRBJ1-2; D not certain. Looked up from germline, CDR1 is SGHKS and CDR2 is YYEKEE (reference sequence). This CDR3 contains 13 residues. V lost 0 bases and J lost 4, with 7 bases in between.

The chain joins TRBV2 to TRBJ2-2; D is unclear. This CDR3 region has 15 residues. Trimming cost V 4 bases and J 1 base, with 10 bases left between them. From germline, CDR1 is SNHLY and CDR2 FYNNEI. As DNA, the CDR3 is TGTGCCAGCAGTGGACACCGAGAGAACACCGGGGAGCTGTTTTTT. Residues: CASSGHRENTGELFF.

V gene TRBV2 combines with J gene TRBJ1-1, with D unclear. CDR3 length: 12 amino acids. V was trimmed by 6 bases and J by 9 bases, leaving 14 bases between them. The V gene's germline CDR1 is SNHLY and CDR2 FYNNEI. CDR3: CASRPGPAKAFF. CDR3 coding DNA: TGTGCCAGCAGGCCCGGTCCTGCTAAAGCTTTCTTT. The whole variable domain, filled in from reference TRBV2 and TRBJ1-1, reads EPEVTQTPSHQVTQMGQEVILRCVPISNHLYFYWYRQILGQKVEFLVSFYNNEISEKSEIFDDQFSVERPDGSNFTLKIRSTKLEDSAMYFCASRPGPAKAFFGQGTRLTVV.

About this clone itself: At one end the junction does not follow the germline gene, possibly because of a read error. V and J are TRBV7-7 and TRBJ2-7, with 9 bases fitting TRBD1. From germline, CDR1 is SSHAT and CDR2 FNYEAQ (reference sequence). The CDR3 spans 15 residues. The CDR3: CASSYGQGFSYEQYF. The CDR3 DNA follows: TGTGCTAGCAGCTACGGACAGGGGTTTTCCTACGAGCAGTACTTC.

CDR3 bases: TGTGCCAGCAGCTTGCCCTACGGCAGGGGTGAAGCTTTCTTT. Translating gives CASSLPYGRGEAFF. This chain links TRBV5-6 with TRBJ1-1; a weak D match, TRBD1 (6 bases). Germline CDR1 and CDR2: SGHDT and YYEEEE. The CDR3 loop spans 14 amino acids. V lost 1 base and J lost 7, with 14 bases in between.

The V gene is TRBV12-1, the J gene TRBJ1-5; the table's D call of TRBD1 was not tested on the DNA. TRBV12-1 is reported as a pseudogene. CDR3 length equals 20 residues. This chain's CDR3 is CASSLNARDRDPLSNQPQHF. The CDR3 DNA follows: TGTGCCAGCAGCCTAAATGCGAGGGACAGGGACCCTTTGAGCAATCAGCCCCAGCATTTT.

This chain uses TRBV4-2 with TRBJ2-1; TRBD1 agrees at 8 bases. There are 14 residues in the CDR3. The junction had 6 bases not matched to a gene; V was cut back by 2 bases and J by 9 bases. The germline V gene has CDR1 LGHNA and CDR2 YNFKEQ. CDR3 residues: CASSQIGQGAEQFF. CDR3 DNA: TGTGCCAGCAGCCAAATAGGACAGGGTGCTGAGCAGTTCTTC.

The chain combines TRBV7-8 with TRBJ1-6; no firm D call. CDR1 and CDR2 from the germline V gene are SGHVS and FQNEAQ. This CDR3 is 14 amino acids long. V lost 4 bases and J 9 bases, leaving 13 bases between the germline ends. CDR3 protein: CASSSGGRTSPLHF. In DNA, the CDR3 is TGTGCCAGCAGCTCGGGAGGCCGGACTTCACCCCTCCACTTT.

The V gene is TRBV5-1, the J gene TRBJ2-1, with a weak D call TRBD1 (5 bases). The CDR3 has 14 amino acids. Germline CDR1 reads SGHRS; CDR2 reads YFSETQ. Trimming left V 4 bases short and J 8 bases short, with 16 bases between. CDR3 sequence reads: CASSPGRAGDEQFF. As DNA, the CDR3 is TGCGCCAGCAGCCCCGGCAGGGCAGGCGATGAGCAGTTCTTC. Supplemented by reference TRBV5-1 and TRBJ2-1, the full variable domain reads KAGVTQTPRYLIKTRGQQVTLSCSPISGHRSVSWYQQTPGQGLQFLFEYFSETQRNKGNFPGRFSGRQFSNSRSEMNVSTLELGDSALYLCASSPGRAGDEQFFGPGTRLTVL.

CDR3 nucleotides: TGTGCCAGCAGTCCCCTACCCAGCGGAGGGGGCTACACCTTC. It yields the protein CASSPLPSGGGYTF. The gene calls are TRBV28 and TRBJ1-2, with D unclear. This CDR3 has 14 amino acids. The V end lost 5 bases, the J end lost 8 bases, and 18 bases lay between the germline ends. Germline values: CDR1 MDHEN, CDR2 SYDVKM.

This chain's CDR3 is CASSVGGNTIYF. CDR3 coding DNA: TGTGCCAGCAGCGTAGGAGGAAACACCATATATTTT. The chain couples TRBV9 to TRBJ1-3, with D uncertain. This CDR3 is built from 12 residues. Per germline, CDR1 SGDLS and CDR2 YYNGEE. V dropped 0 bases and J dropped 4 bases, with 2 bases sitting between them.

This chain connects TRBV25-1 to TRBJ2-1, with D tentatively TRBD1 (6 bases). This CDR3 has 15 residues. Trimming stripped 1 base from V and 10 bases from J, with 17 bases between. Germline-derived CDR1 and CDR2 are MGHDK and SYGVNS. Written as DNA, the CDR3 is TGTGCCAGCAGTGAATTAGGACACCTAGGGACAGAGCAGTTCTTC. It specifies CASSELGHLGTEQFF.

This chain connects TRBV13 to TRBJ1-1; D remains unclear. CDR1 is PRHDT, CDR2 FYEKMQ, per germline (reference sequence). The ends were cut back, 6 bases at V and 10 bases at J, with 15 bases in the middle. CDR3 length: 12 amino acids. The CDR3 DNA reads as TGTGCCAGCAGTATTGCCACAGAGAGAGCTTTCTTT. It encodes CASSIATERAFF.

This chain links TRBV28 with TRBJ2-2, with D hard to call. This CDR3 comprises 15 residues. Trimming pared 1 base from V and 1 base from J, leaving 7 bases between. The germline CDR1 and CDR2 sequences are MDHEN and SYDVKM. CDR3 nucleotide sequence: TGTGCCAGCAGTTTATCGGCCGGGAACACCGGGGAGCTGTTTTTT. Translation gives CASSLSAGNTGELFF.

This sequence joins TRBV18 and TRBJ2-2; D is undetermined. Germline-derived CDR1 and CDR2 are KGHSH and LQKENI. V lost 2 bases and J lost 2, with 9 bases in between. This CDR3 is built from 15 residues. The CDR3 DNA is TGTGCCAGCTCACCATGGCAGATTAACACCGGGGAGCTGTTTTTT. Translating gives CASSPWQINTGELFF.

The V gene is TRBV7-3, the J gene TRBJ2-2; no definite D call. Per the germline V gene, CDR1 is SGHTA and CDR2 is FQGTGA. This CDR3 contains 12 residues. Deletions cut 5 bases from V and 6 bases from J, with 7 bases between. The CDR3 sequence: CASSPQAGELFF. CDR3 nucleotides: TGTGCCAGCAGCCCCCAGGCCGGGGAGCTGTTTTTT. The full variable domain, in which reference TRBV7-3 and TRBJ2-2 provide the parts outside the CDR3, is GAGVSQTPSNKVTEKGKYVELRCDPISGHTALYWYRQSLGQGPEFLIYFQGTGAADDSGLPNDRFFAVRPEGSVSTLKIQRTERGDSAVYLCASSPQAGELFFGEGSRLTVL.